This TCR beta chain was identified during a study of T cell changes during pregnancy in multiple sclerosis. Measured with immunoSEQ multiplex PCR; TCRdb has only the in-frame clones, and not every one. Here the sample spans tens of thousands of clones, approximately 95% being singletons. Per germline, CDR1 SGHNT and CDR2 YYREEE (reference sequence). The CDR3 length is 15 residues. After removal of 4 bases from V and 3 bases from J, the junction contained 7 bases not matched to a gene. Sequenced material: peripheral blood, taken in the second trimester of pregnancy. The clonotype comes from a female donor in good health, enrolled as a control in a pregnancy study. V usage is TRBV5-4 and J usage is TRBJ1-1, with 9 bases aligning to TRBD1. CDR3 loop: CASSTPGTGHTEAFF. The CDR3 region has the DNA TGTGCCAGCAGCACACCCGGGACAGGGCACACTGAAGCTTTCTTT.